These 11 T cell receptor beta chains originate from one sample sequenced in a study of early T cells in non-severe SARS-CoV-2 infection. In TCRdb, the 5' RACE reads were re-called with MiXCR into one record per CDR3 protein. The sample has tens of thousands of distinct CDR3 sequences; approximately 12% are singletons. Sample: whole blood, taken at baseline. The receptors were gathered from an adult who was a healthcare worker with PCR-confirmed SARS-CoV-2 infection or an uninfected control (not recorded which).

The gene calls are TRBV7-9 and TRBJ2-7; 7 bases map to TRBD1. The V segment lost 5 bases and the J segment 0 bases; nucleotides outside the gene matches: 10. Looked up from germline, CDR1 is SEHNR and CDR2 is FQNEAQ (reference sequence). CDR3 size: 16 residues. The CDR3 coding sequence is TGTGCCAGCAGCCCGAAGGGGGCAGTCTACTCCTACGAGCAGTACTTC. Amino acids: CASSPKGAVYSYEQYF.

This clonotype has just a few counts. The genes are TRBV20-1 and TRBJ2-1; D possibly uses TRBD1 or TRBD2 (5 bases each). The CDR3 is made up of 15 amino acids. V lost 1 base, J lost 0 bases, and 10 bases lay in between. Per the germline V gene, CDR1 is DFQATT and CDR2 is SNEGSKA (reference sequence). CDR3: CSARGRDVSYNEQFF. As DNA, the CDR3 is TGCAGTGCTAGAGGCCGGGACGTCTCCTACAATGAGCAGTTCTTC.

This clonotype showed up many times. The chain joins TRBV7-8 to TRBJ1-6; 9 bases map to TRBD1. Losses at the gene ends were 6 bases for V and 2 bases for J; bases not matched to a gene: 5. The CDR3 runs 16 residues. From germline, CDR1 is SGHVS and CDR2 FQNEAQ. DNA of the CDR3: TGTGCCAGCAGGCTACAGGGGGCCGCCTATAATTCACCCCTCCACTTT. Protein sequence: CASRLQGAAYNSPLHF.

This clonotype was found many times. The chain carries TRBV5-1 and TRBJ2-3; D possibly corresponds to TRBD2 (5 bases). Looked up from germline, CDR1 is SGHRS and CDR2 is YFSETQ. This CDR3 has 14 amino acids. V was clipped by 4 bases and J by 1 base, with 10 bases between them. CDR3 bases: TGCGCCAGCAGCGTAAGCGGTCGCACAGATACGCAGTATTTT. Its protein is CASSVSGRTDTQYF.

This clonotype occurred many times. This chain links TRBV6-1 with TRBJ2-1, with D tentatively TRBD1 (5 bases). The germline gives CDR1 MNHNS, CDR2 SASEGT. V gave up 7 bases and J gave up 4 bases, with 20 bases separating them. The CDR3 has 16 amino acids. The CDR3 loop reads CASTLWGLASYNEQFF. The CDR3 coding sequence is TGTGCCAGCACCCTGTGGGGCCTCGCGTCTTACAATGAGCAGTTCTTC.

CDR3 sequence (DNA): TGTGCCAGCAGCGTGTCCGGGGAGCTGTTTTTT. Residues: CASSVSGELFF. The chain recombines TRBV7-9 with TRBJ2-2; D uncertain. V was pared by 5 bases and J by 6 bases, with 4 bases between. The CDR3 is 11 amino acids. The germline gives CDR1 SEHNR, CDR2 FQNEAQ (reference sequence).

This clonotype was observed a few times. The V gene is TRBV20-1, the J gene TRBJ1-5, with D possibly being TRBD1 (5 bases). CDR1 DFQATT and CDR2 SNEGSKA come from the germline V gene (reference sequence). V was pared by 1 base and J by 2 bases, with 12 bases between. The CDR3 is made up of 15 amino acids. The CDR3 loop reads CSARVGATGNQPQHF. In nucleotides, the CDR3 is TGCAGTGCTAGAGTAGGGGCCACGGGCAATCAGCCCCAGCATTTT.

The sample holds a few counts of this clonotype. The V gene is TRBV19, the J gene TRBJ2-4; no definite D call. CDR1 is LNHDA, CDR2 SQIVND, per germline (reference sequence). The CDR3 is 12 residues long. Trimming shortened V by 4 bases and J by 6 bases, and 7 bases separated the two germline ends. Here the CDR3 DNA reads TGTGCCAGTAGTACCCGCCGAAACATTCAGTACTTC. Its translation: CASSTRRNIQYF.

This clonotype has only a few counts. The rearrangement links TRBV9 to TRBJ2-1; D perhaps matches TRBD2 (7 bases). Germline CDR1 reads SGDLS; CDR2 reads YYNGEE. This CDR3 is built from 17 residues. Deletions cut 4 bases from V and 2 bases from J, with 19 bases between. The CDR3 DNA is TGTGCCAGCAGCCCTGAAGGGGGGGCGAGCACCTACAATGAGCAGTTCTTC. It encodes CASSPEGGASTYNEQFF.

Many counts were recorded for this clonotype. The CDR3 DNA reads as TGTGCCAGCAGGCGCAAACCTAGGGACTACGGGCAGTTCTTC. Translated, it gives CASRRKPRDYGQFF. V and J are TRBV25-1 and TRBJ2-1, with TRBD2 matching over 7 bases. Per the germline V gene, CDR1 is MGHDK and CDR2 is SYGVNS. With 6 bases clipped from V and 12 bases from J, the junction kept 14 bases outside the gene matches. This CDR3 comprises 14 residues.

The sample holds many counts of this clonotype. V and J are TRBV6-2 or TRBV6-3 and TRBJ2-5, with 7 bases that match TRBD1. Germline CDR1 reads MNHEY; CDR2 reads SVGEGT. The CDR3 runs 14 residues. V was clipped by 10 bases and J by 1 base; unmatched bases: 9. CDR3 in amino acids: CAIQDHRGQETQYF. CDR3 nucleotides: TGTGCCATCCAGGACCACAGGGGCCAAGAGACCCAGTACTTC.